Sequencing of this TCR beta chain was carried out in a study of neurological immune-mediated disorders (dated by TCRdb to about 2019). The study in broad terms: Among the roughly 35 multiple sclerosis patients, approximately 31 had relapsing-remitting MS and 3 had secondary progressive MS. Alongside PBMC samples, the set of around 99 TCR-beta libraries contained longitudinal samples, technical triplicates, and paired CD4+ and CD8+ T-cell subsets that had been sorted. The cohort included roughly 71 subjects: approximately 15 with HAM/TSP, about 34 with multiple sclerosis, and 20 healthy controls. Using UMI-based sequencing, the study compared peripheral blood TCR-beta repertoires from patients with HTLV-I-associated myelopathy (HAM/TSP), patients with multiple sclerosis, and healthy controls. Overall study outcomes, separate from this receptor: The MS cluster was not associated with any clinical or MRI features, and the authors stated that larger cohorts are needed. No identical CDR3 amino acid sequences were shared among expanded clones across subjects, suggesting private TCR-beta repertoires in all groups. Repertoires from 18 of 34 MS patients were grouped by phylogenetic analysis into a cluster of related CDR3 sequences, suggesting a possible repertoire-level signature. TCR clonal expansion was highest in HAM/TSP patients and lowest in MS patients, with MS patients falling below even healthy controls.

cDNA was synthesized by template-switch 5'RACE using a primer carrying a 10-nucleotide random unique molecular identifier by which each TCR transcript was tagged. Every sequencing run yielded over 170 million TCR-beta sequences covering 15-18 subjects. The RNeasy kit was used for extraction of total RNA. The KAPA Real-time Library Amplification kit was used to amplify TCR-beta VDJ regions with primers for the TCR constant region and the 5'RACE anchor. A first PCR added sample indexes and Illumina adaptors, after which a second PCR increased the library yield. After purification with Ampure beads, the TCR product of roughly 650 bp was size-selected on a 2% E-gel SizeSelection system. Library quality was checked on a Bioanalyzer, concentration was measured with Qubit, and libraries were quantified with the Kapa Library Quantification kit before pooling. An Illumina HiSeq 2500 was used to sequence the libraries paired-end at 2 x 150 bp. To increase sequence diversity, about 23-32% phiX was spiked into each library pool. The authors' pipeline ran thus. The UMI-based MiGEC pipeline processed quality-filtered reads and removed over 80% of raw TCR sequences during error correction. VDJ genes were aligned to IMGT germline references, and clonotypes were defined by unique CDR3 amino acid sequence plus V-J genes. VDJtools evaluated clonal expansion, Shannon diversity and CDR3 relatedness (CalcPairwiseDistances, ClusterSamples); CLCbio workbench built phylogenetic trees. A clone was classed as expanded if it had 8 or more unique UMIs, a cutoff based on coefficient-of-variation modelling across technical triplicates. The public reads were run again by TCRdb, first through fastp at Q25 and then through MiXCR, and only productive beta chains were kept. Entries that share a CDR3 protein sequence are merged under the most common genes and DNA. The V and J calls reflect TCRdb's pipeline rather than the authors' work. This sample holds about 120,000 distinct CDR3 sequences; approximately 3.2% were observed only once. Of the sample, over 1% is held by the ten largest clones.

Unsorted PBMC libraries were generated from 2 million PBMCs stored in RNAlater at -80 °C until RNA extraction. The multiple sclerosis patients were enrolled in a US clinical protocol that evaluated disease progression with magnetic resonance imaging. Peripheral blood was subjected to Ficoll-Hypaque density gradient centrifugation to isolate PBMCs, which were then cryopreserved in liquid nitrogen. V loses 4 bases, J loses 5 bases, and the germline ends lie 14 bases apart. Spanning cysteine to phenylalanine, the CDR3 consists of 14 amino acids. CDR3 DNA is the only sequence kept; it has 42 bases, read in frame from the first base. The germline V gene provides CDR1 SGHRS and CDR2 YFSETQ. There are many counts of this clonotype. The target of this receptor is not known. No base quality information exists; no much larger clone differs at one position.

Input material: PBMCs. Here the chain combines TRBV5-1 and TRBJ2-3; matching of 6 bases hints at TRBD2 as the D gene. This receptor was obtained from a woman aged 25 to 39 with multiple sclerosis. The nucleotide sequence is TGCGCCAGCAGCCCCGGACGGGGAGGAGATACGCAGTATTTT. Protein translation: CASSPGRGGDTQYF.